This T cell receptor (beta chain) was identified during a study of response to subunit inactivated influenza vaccine. Comment on this clonotype: Its antigen remains unidentified.

TCRdb passed the RT-PCR reads through MiXCR, listing each CDR3 protein once. The sample consists of around 520,000 distinct CDR3 sequences, around 25% of them appearing once. The length of the CDR3 is 13 residues. V was shortened by 4 bases and J by 8 bases, with 12 bases between the two germline ends. The germline CDR1 and CDR2 sequences are SGHTA and FQGTGA. Study-level results: The authors put forward the suggestion that each seasonal influenza vaccination may bring in only a limited number of new T cells.

This sequence was found in a man in his fifties or sixties who received an inactivated influenza vaccine. This specimen consisted of CD4+ T cells sorted from PBMCs, obtained around 5 days after vaccination. The rearrangement uses TRBV7-3 and TRBJ2-1; D not certain. The CDR3 DNA is TGTGCCAGCAGCTCCGGTCGCGGCGATGAGCAGTTCTTC. Translating gives CASSSGRGDEQFF.